This T cell receptor beta chain comes out of a study of OX40 agonist ivuxolimab in advanced cancers. Patients were ineligible given autoimmune disease history or systemic immunosuppression. The protocol was immunoSEQ multiplex PCR, while the TCRdb copy is restricted to in-frame clones and leaves out a portion. The sample includes 84,000 or so clones, approximately 80% of them seen just once. Germline V gene sequence: CDR1 SGHTA, CDR2 FQGNSA. This CDR3 has 17 amino acids. V dropped 3 bases and J dropped 5; count of bases not matched to a gene: 16. This clone was seen only once. The chain combines TRBV7-2 with TRBJ2-7; 7 bases match TRBD2. This sample comprised CD4+ or CD8+ T cells sorted from blood, obtained in a trial of the OX40 agonist ivuxolimab. The TCR comes from an adult with an advanced solid tumor such as melanoma, head and neck, liver or kidney cancer. The CDR3 DNA is TGTGCCAGCAGCTTCACCCGGTGGTCTAGCGGTCCAGACGAGCAGTACTTC. This translates into CASSFTRWSSGPDEQYF.